This T cell receptor (beta chain) emerged from a study of technical replicates of blood from several donors. Generated by immunoSEQ multiplex PCR, the TCRdb table keeps only in-frame clones and is missing some. The repertoire has some 80,000 clones, 85% to 95% of them found once; the top ten carry 0.35% to 0.45%. The junction had 10 bases not matched to a gene; V was cut back by 2 bases and J by 11 bases. Germline assignment: CDR1 GTSNPN and CDR2 SVGIG (reference sequence). This CDR3 comprises 13 residues. This chain links TRBV30 with TRBJ1-1; 8 bases match TRBD1. What was sequenced was T cells isolated from PBMCs. The receptor's source is a human donor in good health. The CDR3 spells CAWSYRGDGVAFF. The CDR3 region has the DNA TGTGCCTGGAGTTACAGGGGGGACGGAGTGGCTTTCTTT.